Listed below are T cell receptor beta chains from one sample, sequenced in a study of Ad26.COV2.S vaccination and SARS-CoV-2 variants. Libraries were prepared by immunoSEQ multiplex PCR; TCRdb keeps only in-frame clonotypes and omits some of them. The sample records a few hundred thousand clones, around 86% being singletons. This specimen was peripheral blood, taken in a trial of Ad26.COV2.S vaccine versus placebo. The source of these receptors is a person between 18 and 65 years old who received the Ad26.COV2.S COVID-19 vaccine or a placebo. Each CDR3 is given with its conserved first and last residue. D genes are given only for firm matches. A row's size may be missing; if present it is once, few, many or a size class.

cdr3_nt	cdr3_aa	v_call	j_call	d_call	clone_size
TGCGCCAGCAGCCAAGATGGGGGGCTAAACACTGAAGCTTTCTTT	CASSQDGGLNTEAFF	TRBV4-1	TRBJ1-1	-	-
TGTGCCAGCACCCCCCATAGGGAAACGGTCTATGGCTACACCTTC	CASTPHRETVYGYTF	TRBV5-5	TRBJ1-2	-	-
TGTGCCAGCAGCTTATCTTCCGCCTTCTCGCCCTCGTGGACTGAAGCTTTCTTT	CASSLSSAFSPSWTEAFF	TRBV11-2	TRBJ1-1	-	-
TGTGCCAGCAGCCCGAACGGGGGGCCTGGAAACACCATATATTTT	CASSPNGGPGNTIYF	TRBV5-4	TRBJ1-3	-	few
TGCAGTGCTAGTTTGGGCCAAGGCCGTGAAAAACTGTTTTTT	CSASLGQGREKLFF	TRBV20-1	TRBJ1-4	-	-
TGTGCCAGCAGTTTATCGCAGCACGGCGGGGGCACTGAAGCTTTCTTT	CASSLSQHGGGTEAFF	TRBV27	TRBJ1-1	-	-
TGTGCCAGCAGCCAAGCAGGCTTTAATCAGCCCCAGCATTTT	CASSQAGFNQPQHF	TRBV3-1/TRBV3-2	TRBJ1-5	-	-
TGCGCCAGCAGGGGAGCCACTGAAGCTTTCTTT	CASRGATEAFF	TRBV4-1	TRBJ1-1	-	-
TGTGCCAGCAGCTCCTCTACCCTTGATAGGCATTCACCCCTCCACTTT	CASSSSTLDRHSPLHF	TRBV13	TRBJ1-6	-	-
TGTGCCAGCAGTTACGGACGGACTGAAGCTTTCTTT	CASSYGRTEAFF	TRBV6-2/TRBV6-3	TRBJ1-1	-	-
TGTGCCACCAGCAGCTACCGGGACTCAACCTACGAGCAGTACTTC	CATSSYRDSTYEQYF	TRBV15	TRBJ2-7	-	-
TGTGCCTGGAGTGGGTCAGGGGCGCGGACAGATACGCAGTATTTT	CAWSGSGARTDTQYF	TRBV30	TRBJ2-3	-	-
TGTGCCAGCAGCCAAGATGTAGAAGGGGAGGATGAAAAACTGTTTTTT	CASSQDVEGEDEKLFF	TRBV3-1/TRBV3-2	TRBJ1-4	-	-
TGCAGTGCAAACAGGGCTTCACAACTGTTTTTT	CSANRASQLFF	TRBV20-1	TRBJ1-4	-	-
TGCGCCAGCAGCCAAGATGCGGGCCTTGGGAATGAAAAACTGTTTTTT	CASSQDAGLGNEKLFF	TRBV4-1	TRBJ1-4	-	-
TGTGCCAGCTCAGAGTTCGGGACAGTGAACACTGAAGCTTTCTTT	CASSEFGTVNTEAFF	TRBV18	TRBJ1-1	TRBD1	-
TGTGCCAGCAGCGTCGGGCAGGGCGGCACCGGGGAGCTGTTTTTT	CASSVGQGGTGELFF	TRBV7-3	TRBJ2-2	-	-
TGCGCCAGCAGTGAGTCGGCCCCCCCACAGCAGTTCTTC	CASSESAPPQQFF	TRBV10-2	TRBJ2-1	-	-
TGTGCCAGCAGCTCCACCGGGACTAGCAAACCAGAGACCCAGTACTTC	CASSSTGTSKPETQYF	TRBV13	TRBJ2-5	TRBD2	-
TGTGCCAGCAGCCCATCTTACGCCGGGACATCCAACTATGGCTACACCTTC	CASSPSYAGTSNYGYTF	TRBV7-2	TRBJ1-2	-	-
TGCAGCGTTGGCGGGGGGCTACAGGGCAACACTGAAGCTTTCTTT	CSVGGGLQGNTEAFF	TRBV29-1	TRBJ1-1	-	-
TGTGCCTGGAGTGTACGGCAGGCAGGGTTTGGCTACACCTTC	CAWSVRQAGFGYTF	TRBV30	TRBJ1-2	-	-
TGTGCCAGCAGCGTAGTTCAGGGTGGCGAAGCTTTCTTT	CASSVVQGGEAFF	TRBV9	TRBJ1-1	-	-
TGTGCCAGCAGCTTCATCACAGATACGCAGTATTTT	CASSFITDTQYF	TRBV5-4	TRBJ2-3	-	-
TGTGCCAGAAGCTCCGATCCTAACTATGGCTACACCTTC	CARSSDPNYGYTF	TRBV5-3	TRBJ1-2	-	-
TGTGCCAGCAGTGGTGGTCCGCGGGGCTACACCTTC	CASSGGPRGYTF	TRBV2	TRBJ1-2	-	-
TGTGCCAGCAGTTACGGTAGTGGCTACGAGCAGTACTTC	CASSYGSGYEQYF	TRBV6-5	TRBJ2-7	-	once
TGTGCCAGCAGCCCGTCCGGAACACAAAATGGCTACACCTTC	CASSPSGTQNGYTF	TRBV3-1/TRBV3-2	TRBJ1-2	-	-
TGTGCCAGCAGTTTGACAGGGGAAATCTACGAGCAGTACTTC	CASSLTGEIYEQYF	TRBV6-5	TRBJ2-7	TRBD1	once
TGTGCCAGCAGTTACCTTTCAGGGGTAAGGGGTGAGCAGTTCTTC	CASSYLSGVRGEQFF	TRBV6-5	TRBJ2-1	-	-
TGTGCCAGTAGGGACCCCGGACAGCCAACTAATGAAAAACTGTTTTTT	CASRDPGQPTNEKLFF	TRBV19	TRBJ1-4	-	-
TGTGCCAGCAGTTACTCGCAGTCCTTTGAAGCTTTCTTT	CASSYSQSFEAFF	TRBV27	TRBJ1-1	-	-
TGTGCCAGCAGCCTAACGGACTGGAACACTGAAGCTTTCTTT	CASSLTDWNTEAFF	TRBV3-1/TRBV3-2	TRBJ1-1	-	-
TGTGCCAGCAGCCAATCTTATCGTCGGTTGAACACTGAAGCTTTCTTT	CASSQSYRRLNTEAFF	TRBV4-2	TRBJ1-1	-	few
TGTGCCAGCAGTGTACTTGCGGGTAGGAGAGAGACCCAGTACTTC	CASSVLAGRRETQYF	TRBV25-1	TRBJ2-5	-	-
TGCGCCAGCAGCCAAGTTGTTAGCGGGACCGGGGAGCTGTTTTTT	CASSQVVSGTGELFF	TRBV4-1	TRBJ2-2	TRBD2	-
TGTGCCTGGATGGACAGGGGAATTACTGAAGCTTTCTTT	CAWMDRGITEAFF	TRBV30	TRBJ1-1	TRBD1	-
TGCAGCGTGAGCGGGTCCAGGGGGACTGAAGCTTTCTTT	CSVSGSRGTEAFF	TRBV29-1	TRBJ1-1	TRBD1	-
TGTGCCAGTAAACAGGGAGGGAGCAATCAGCCCCAGCATTTT	CASKQGGSNQPQHF	TRBV19	TRBJ1-5	-	-
TGTGCCAGCAGCCAAGAAGGGGTGGGCTCACCCCTCCACTTT	CASSQEGVGSPLHF	TRBV4-2	TRBJ1-6	-	-
TGTGCCTGGAACCCCGGGTCTGGAAACACCATATATTTT	CAWNPGSGNTIYF	TRBV30	TRBJ1-3	-	-
TGTGCCAGCAGTTACTCGTCAGGGTCTAACTATGGCTACACCTTC	CASSYSSGSNYGYTF	TRBV6-6	TRBJ1-2	-	-
TGTGCCAGCAGCCAAGAAGGGTCAGCGGGGATTACAGATACGCAGTATTTT	CASSQEGSAGITDTQYF	TRBV14	TRBJ2-3	TRBD2	-
TGTGTCAGCAGCTCAGGGGGCATTGGAAGTGAGCAGTTCTTC	CVSSSGGIGSEQFF	TRBV3-1/TRBV3-2	TRBJ2-1	TRBD1	once
TGTGCCAGCAGTTACTCGAGGGGCAGGGGGCCGAACACTGAAGCTTTCTTT	CASSYSRGRGPNTEAFF	TRBV6-2/TRBV6-3	TRBJ1-1	TRBD1	-
TGCAGCGTTGAAGGTGGCTTTGAGGACACTGAAGCTTTCTTT	CSVEGGFEDTEAFF	TRBV29-1	TRBJ1-1	-	once